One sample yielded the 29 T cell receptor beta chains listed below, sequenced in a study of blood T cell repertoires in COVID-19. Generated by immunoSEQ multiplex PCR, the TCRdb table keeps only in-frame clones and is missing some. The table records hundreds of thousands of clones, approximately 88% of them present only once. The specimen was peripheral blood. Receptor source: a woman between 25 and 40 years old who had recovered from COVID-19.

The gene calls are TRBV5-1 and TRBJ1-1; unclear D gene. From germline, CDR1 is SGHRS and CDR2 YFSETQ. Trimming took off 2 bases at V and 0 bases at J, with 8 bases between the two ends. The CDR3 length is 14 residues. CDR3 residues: CASSFGRMNTEAFF. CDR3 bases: TGCGCCAGCAGCTTTGGCAGGATGAACACTGAAGCTTTCTTT. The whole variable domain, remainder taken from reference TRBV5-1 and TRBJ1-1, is KAGVTQTPRYLIKTRGQQVTLSCSPISGHRSVSWYQQTPGQGLQFLFEYFSETQRNKGNFPGRFSGRQFSNSRSEMNVSTLELGDSALYLCASSFGRMNTEAFFGQGTRLTVV.

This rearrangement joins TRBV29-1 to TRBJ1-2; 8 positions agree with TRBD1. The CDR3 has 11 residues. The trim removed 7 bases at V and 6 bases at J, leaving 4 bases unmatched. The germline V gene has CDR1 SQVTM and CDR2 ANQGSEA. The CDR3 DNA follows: TGCAGCGACCTGACAGGGGATGGCTACACCTTC. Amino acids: CSDLTGDGYTF.

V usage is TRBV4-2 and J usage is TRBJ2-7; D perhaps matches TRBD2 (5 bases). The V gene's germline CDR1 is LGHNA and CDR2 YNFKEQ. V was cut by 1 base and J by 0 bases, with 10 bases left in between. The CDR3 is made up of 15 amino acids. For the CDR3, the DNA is TGTGCCAGCAGCCAAGGGGGAGACTTCTCCTACGAGCAGTACTTC. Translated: CASSQGGDFSYEQYF.

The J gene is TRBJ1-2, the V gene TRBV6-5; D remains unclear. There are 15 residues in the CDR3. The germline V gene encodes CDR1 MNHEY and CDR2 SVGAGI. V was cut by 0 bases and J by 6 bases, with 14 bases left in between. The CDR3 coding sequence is TGTGCCAGCAGTTACTCGAGCCTGAGGGTCGATGGCTACACCTTC. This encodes CASSYSSLRVDGYTF.

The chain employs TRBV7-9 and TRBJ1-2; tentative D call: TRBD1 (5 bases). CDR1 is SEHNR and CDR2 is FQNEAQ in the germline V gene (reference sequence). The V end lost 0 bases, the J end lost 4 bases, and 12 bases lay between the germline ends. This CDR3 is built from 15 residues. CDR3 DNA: TGTGCCAGCAGCTTAGCTCAGGGAACATCCTATGGCTACACCTTC. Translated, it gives CASSLAQGTSYGYTF.

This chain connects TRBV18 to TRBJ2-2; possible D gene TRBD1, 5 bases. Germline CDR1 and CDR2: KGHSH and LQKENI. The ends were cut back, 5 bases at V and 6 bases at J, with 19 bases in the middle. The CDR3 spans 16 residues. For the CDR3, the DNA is TGTGCCAGCTCATGGGATGCCCTCAGGGCGGCCGGGGAGCTGTTTTTT. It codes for CASSWDALRAAGELFF.

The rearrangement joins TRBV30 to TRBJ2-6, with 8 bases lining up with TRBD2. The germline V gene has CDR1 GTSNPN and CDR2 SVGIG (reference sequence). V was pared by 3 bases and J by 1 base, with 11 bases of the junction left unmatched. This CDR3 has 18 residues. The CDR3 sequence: CAWRKGFGGGSGANVLTF. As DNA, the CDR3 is TGTGCCTGGAGAAAGGGTTTCGGCGGGGGGTCTGGGGCCAACGTCCTGACTTTC.

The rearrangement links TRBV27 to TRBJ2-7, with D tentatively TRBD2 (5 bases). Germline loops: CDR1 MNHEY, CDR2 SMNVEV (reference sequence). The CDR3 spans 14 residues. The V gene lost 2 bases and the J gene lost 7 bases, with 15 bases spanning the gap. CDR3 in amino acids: CASSLLRRRHEQYF. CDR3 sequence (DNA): TGTGCCAGCAGTTTACTTCGCAGGAGGCATGAGCAGTACTTC.

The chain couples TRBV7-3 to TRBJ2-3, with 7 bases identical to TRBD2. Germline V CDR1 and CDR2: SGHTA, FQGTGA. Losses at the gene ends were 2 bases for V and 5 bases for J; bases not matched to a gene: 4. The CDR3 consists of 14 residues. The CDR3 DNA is TGTGCCAGCAGCTTATCGACGGGGGGAGATACGCAGTATTTT. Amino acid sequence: CASSLSTGGDTQYF.

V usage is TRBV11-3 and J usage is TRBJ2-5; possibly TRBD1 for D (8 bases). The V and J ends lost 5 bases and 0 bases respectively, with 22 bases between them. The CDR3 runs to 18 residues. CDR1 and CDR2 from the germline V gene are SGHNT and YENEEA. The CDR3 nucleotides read TGTGCCAGCAGCCCGGGGGGTAGGACAGGGACGTACCAAGAGACCCAGTACTTC. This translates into CASSPGGRTGTYQETQYF.

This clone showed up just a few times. In nucleotides, the CDR3 is TGTGCCAGCACTAAAGGCTACAGGGGTACGTCCGGGGAGCTGTTTTTT. Translation: CASTKGYRGTSGELFF. The chain uses TRBV7-9 and TRBJ2-2; 7 positions agree with TRBD1. The CDR3 sequence is 16 residues long. The V gene end was trimmed by 7 bases and the J gene end by 6 bases; junction bases not matched to a gene: 14. Germline V lookup: CDR1 SEHNR, CDR2 FQNEAQ (reference sequence).

This CDR3 is CASSQVKRRGGPTDTQYF. In DNA, the CDR3 is TGCGCCAGCAGCCAAGTAAAAAGGCGGGGGGGACCCACAGATACGCAGTATTTT. The chain combines TRBV4-3 with TRBJ2-3; 9 nucleotides align to TRBD2. The CDR3 totals 18 residues. Germline loops: CDR1 LGHNA, CDR2 YSLEER. Germline trimming cut 1 base from V and 2 bases from J; bases unmatched to any gene: 10.

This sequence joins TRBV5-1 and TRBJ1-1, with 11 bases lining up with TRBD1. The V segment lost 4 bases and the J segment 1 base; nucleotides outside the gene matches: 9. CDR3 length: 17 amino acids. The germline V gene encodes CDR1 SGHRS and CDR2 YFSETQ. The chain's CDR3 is CASSHGQGALRNTEAFF. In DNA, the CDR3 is TGCGCCAGCAGCCATGGACAGGGGGCGCTTAGGAACACTGAAGCTTTCTTT.

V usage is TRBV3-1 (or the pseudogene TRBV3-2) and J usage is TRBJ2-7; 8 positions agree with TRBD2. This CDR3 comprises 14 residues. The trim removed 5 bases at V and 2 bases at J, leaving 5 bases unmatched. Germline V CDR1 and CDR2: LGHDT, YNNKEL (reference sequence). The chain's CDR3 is CASSLISGAYEQYF. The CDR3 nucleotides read TGTGCCAGCAGCTTGATTAGCGGGGCCTACGAGCAGTACTTC.

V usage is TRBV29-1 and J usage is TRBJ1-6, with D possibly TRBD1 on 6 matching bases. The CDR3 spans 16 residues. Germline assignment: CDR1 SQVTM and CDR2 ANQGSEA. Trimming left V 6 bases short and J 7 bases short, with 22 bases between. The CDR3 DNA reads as TGCAGCGTCCTGCCCACAGGGAGGGATGTGAATTCACCCCTCCACTTT. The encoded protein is CSVLPTGRDVNSPLHF. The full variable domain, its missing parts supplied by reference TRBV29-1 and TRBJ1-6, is SAVISQKPSRDICQRGTSLTIQCQVDSQVTMMFWYRQQPGQSLTLIATANQGSEATYESGFVIDKFPISRPNLTFSTLTVSNMSPEDSSIYLCSVLPTGRDVNSPLHFGNGTRLTVT.

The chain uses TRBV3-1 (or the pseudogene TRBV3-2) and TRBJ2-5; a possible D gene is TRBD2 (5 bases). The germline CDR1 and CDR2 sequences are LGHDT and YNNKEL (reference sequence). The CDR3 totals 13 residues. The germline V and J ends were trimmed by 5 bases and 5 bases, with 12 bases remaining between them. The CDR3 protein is CASSYRRGETQYF. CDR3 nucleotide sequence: TGTGCCAGCAGCTACCGACGAGGGGAGACCCAGTACTTC.

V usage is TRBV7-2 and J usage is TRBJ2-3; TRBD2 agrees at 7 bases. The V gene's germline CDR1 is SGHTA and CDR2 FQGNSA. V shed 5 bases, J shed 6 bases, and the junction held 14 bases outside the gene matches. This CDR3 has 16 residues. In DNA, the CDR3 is TGTGCCAGCAGCCCCCCGAACGGGGGGACGGCGGATACGCAGTATTTT. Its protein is CASSPPNGGTADTQYF.

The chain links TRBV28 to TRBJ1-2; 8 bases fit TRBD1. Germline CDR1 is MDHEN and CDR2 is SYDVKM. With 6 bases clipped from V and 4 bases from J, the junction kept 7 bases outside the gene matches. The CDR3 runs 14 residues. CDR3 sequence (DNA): TGTGCCAGCAGCCGGGACAGGTACCCCTATGGCTACACCTTC. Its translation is CASSRDRYPYGYTF.

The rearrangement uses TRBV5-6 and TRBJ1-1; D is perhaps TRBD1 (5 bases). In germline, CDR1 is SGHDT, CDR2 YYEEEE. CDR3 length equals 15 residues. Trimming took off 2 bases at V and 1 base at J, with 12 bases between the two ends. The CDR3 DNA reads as TGTGCCAGCAGCTTAGGACACAGGTGGAACACTGAAGCTTTCTTT. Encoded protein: CASSLGHRWNTEAFF.

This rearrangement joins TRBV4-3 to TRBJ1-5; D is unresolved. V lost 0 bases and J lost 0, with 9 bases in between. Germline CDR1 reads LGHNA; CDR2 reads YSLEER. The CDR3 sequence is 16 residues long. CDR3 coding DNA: TGCGCCAGCAGCCAAGATTATACCTATAGCAATCAGCCCCAGCATTTT. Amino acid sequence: CASSQDYTYSNQPQHF.

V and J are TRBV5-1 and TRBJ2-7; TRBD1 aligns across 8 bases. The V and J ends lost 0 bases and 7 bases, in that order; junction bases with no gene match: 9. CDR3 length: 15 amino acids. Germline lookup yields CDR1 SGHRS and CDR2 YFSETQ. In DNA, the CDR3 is TGCGCCAGCAGCTTGGCCTGGCAGGGGGCGGGGGAGCAGTACTTC. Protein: CASSLAWQGAGEQYF.

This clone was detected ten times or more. CDR3 sequence: CASSERLAGGPTGELFF. The CDR3 DNA sequence: TGTGCCAGCAGTGAGCGACTAGCGGGGGGCCCAACCGGGGAGCTGTTTTTT. V is TRBV2 and J is TRBJ2-2, with 13 bases matching TRBD2. The CDR3 covers 17 residues. V dropped 3 bases and J dropped 5; count of bases not matched to a gene: 6. Germline V gene lookup returns CDR1 SNHLY and CDR2 FYNNEI.

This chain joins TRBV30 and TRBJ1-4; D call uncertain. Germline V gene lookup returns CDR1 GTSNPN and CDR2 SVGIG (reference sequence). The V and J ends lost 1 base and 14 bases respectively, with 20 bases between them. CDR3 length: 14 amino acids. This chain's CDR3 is CAWSARMLRTFLFF. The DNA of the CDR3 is TGTGCCTGGAGTGCCCGAATGTTGCGAACTTTTCTGTTTTTT. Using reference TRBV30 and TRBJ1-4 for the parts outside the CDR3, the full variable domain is SQTIHQWPATLVQPVGSPLSLECTVEGTSNPNLYWYRQAAGRGLQLLFYSVGIGQISSEVPQNLSASRPQDRQFILSSKKLLLSDSGFYLCAWSARMLRTFLFFGSGTQLSVL.

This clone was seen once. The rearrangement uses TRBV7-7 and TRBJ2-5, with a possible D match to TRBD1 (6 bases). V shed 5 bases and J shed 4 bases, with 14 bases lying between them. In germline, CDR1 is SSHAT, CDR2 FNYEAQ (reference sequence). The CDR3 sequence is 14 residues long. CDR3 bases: TGTGCCAGCAGCCAAAACGGCAGGGGAGAGACCCAGTACTTC. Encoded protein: CASSQNGRGETQYF.

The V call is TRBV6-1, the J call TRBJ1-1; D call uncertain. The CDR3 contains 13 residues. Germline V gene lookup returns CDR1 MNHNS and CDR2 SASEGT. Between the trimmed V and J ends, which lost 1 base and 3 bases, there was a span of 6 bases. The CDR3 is CASSEVSDTEAFF. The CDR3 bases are TGTGCCAGCAGTGAAGTCTCGGACACTGAAGCTTTCTTT.

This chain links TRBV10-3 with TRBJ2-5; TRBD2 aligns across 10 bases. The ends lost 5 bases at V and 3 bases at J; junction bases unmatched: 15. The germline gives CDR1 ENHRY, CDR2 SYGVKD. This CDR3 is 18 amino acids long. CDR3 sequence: CAISTGDQSLAGEETQYF. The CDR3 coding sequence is TGTGCCATCAGTACAGGGGACCAGAGCCTAGCGGGGGAAGAGACCCAGTACTTC.

CDR3 region: CASSSWAGYTF. DNA of the CDR3: TGTGCCAGCAGTTCATGGGCTGGCTACACCTTC. The gene calls are TRBV28 and TRBJ1-2; no definite D call. CDR3 size: 11 residues. CDR1 and CDR2 (germline): MDHEN, SYDVKM. V dropped 4 bases and J dropped 7 bases, with 7 bases sitting between them.

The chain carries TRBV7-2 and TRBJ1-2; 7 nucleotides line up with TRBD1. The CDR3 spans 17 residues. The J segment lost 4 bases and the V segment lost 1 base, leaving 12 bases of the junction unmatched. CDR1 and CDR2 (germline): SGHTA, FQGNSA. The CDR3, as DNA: TGTGCCAGCAGCTTAGAGCTGCGGGCAGGGGGAGCCTATGGCTACACCTTC. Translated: CASSLELRAGGAYGYTF.

This CDR3 reads CASSRSSYNEQFF. The CDR3 DNA reads as TGTGCCAGCAGCCGTAGCTCCTACAATGAGCAGTTCTTC. The V gene is TRBV6-4, the J gene TRBJ2-1; D remains unclear. Germline V CDR1 and CDR2: MRHNA, SNTAGT. The ends were cut back, 6 bases at V and 0 bases at J, with 6 bases in the middle. CDR3 length: 13 residues.